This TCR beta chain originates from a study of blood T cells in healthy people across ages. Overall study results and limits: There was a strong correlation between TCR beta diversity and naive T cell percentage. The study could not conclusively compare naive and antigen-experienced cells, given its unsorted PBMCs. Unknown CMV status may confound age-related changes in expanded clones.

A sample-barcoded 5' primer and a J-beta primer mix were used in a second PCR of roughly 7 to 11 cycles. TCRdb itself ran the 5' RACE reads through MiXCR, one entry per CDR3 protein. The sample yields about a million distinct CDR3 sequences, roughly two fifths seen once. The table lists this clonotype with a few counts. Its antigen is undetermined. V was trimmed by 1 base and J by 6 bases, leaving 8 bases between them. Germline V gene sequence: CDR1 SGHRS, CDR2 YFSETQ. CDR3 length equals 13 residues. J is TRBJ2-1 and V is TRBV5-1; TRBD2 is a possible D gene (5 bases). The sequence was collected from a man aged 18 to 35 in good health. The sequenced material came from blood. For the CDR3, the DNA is TGCGCCAGCAGCTTGTATCGGGGCAATGAGCAGTTCTTC. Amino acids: CASSLYRGNEQFF.